The next 22 T cell receptor beta chains were all read from a single sample in a study of T-cell memory formation after mild COVID-19. TCRdb reanalysed the 5' RACE reads using MiXCR and keeps one entry per CDR3 protein. Seen here are some 350,000 distinct CDR3 sequences, approximately 12% observed once, and the top ten hold roughly a fifth. Sequencing used PBMCs or a T cell subset sorted from them (not recorded which). The receptors were gathered from a man between 18 and 29 years old who had mild COVID-19 (a few samples of this study predate the infection). Cell type and time point are not known.

J is TRBJ1-5 and V is TRBV12-3 or TRBV12-4; D call uncertain. The CDR3 loop spans 14 amino acids. The V and J ends lost 0 bases and 9 bases respectively, with 12 bases between them. The CDR3 loop is CASSLAARGGPQHF. Written as DNA, the CDR3 is TGTGCCAGCAGTTTAGCCGCTCGGGGTGGGCCCCAGCATTTT.

This clonotype has more than one count but fewer than ten. V and J are TRBV20-1 and TRBJ1-5, with a weak D call TRBD1 (5 bases). This CDR3 comprises 14 residues. Trimming cost V 3 bases and J 4 bases, with 13 bases left between them. Germline V gene data show CDR1 as DFQATT and CDR2 as SNEGSKA (reference sequence). Here the CDR3 reads CSASAGFQNQPQHF. CDR3 nucleotides: TGCAGTGCTAGCGCAGGGTTTCAGAATCAGCCCCAGCATTTT.

V gene TRBV4-3 combines with J gene TRBJ2-3; unclear D gene. Germline lookup yields CDR1 LGHNA and CDR2 YSLEER. CDR3 size: 13 residues. V shed 0 bases and J shed 4 bases, with 5 bases lying between them. The DNA of the CDR3 is TGCGCCAGCAGCCAAGATTTGGCAGATACGCAGTATTTT. It encodes CASSQDLADTQYF.

Note on this clonotype: The germline gene is not matched at one end of the junction; a read error may be the cause. The chain employs TRBV27 and TRBJ2-7; D not certain. CDR3 length: 15 amino acids. Germline V gene lookup returns CDR1 MNHEY and CDR2 SMNVEV (reference sequence). This CDR3 is CTSSPPEGFLGEQYF. The CDR3 DNA sequence: TGCACCAGCAGCCCCCCCGAAGGATTTTTGGGCGAGCAGTACTTC.

The chain uses TRBV7-9 and TRBJ1-2, with unresolved D. V was trimmed by 1 base and J by 3 bases, leaving 12 bases between them. Germline V gene data show CDR1 as SEHNR and CDR2 as FQNEAQ (reference sequence). There are 15 residues in the CDR3. The CDR3 spells CASSLGSQTYYGYTF. CDR3 sequence (DNA): TGTGCCAGCAGCTTAGGTAGTCAGACGTACTATGGCTACACCTTC.

This clonotype was recorded a few times. The V call is TRBV29-1, the J call TRBJ2-5; D not resolved. The CDR3 is 13 residues long. The V gene's germline CDR1 is SQVTM and CDR2 ANQGSEA. The V end was cut by 7 bases, the J end by 4 bases, with 16 bases between. The CDR3 loop reads CSARAGMGETQYF. CDR3 DNA: TGCAGCGCTAGGGCAGGAATGGGAGAGACCCAGTACTTC.

This clonotype was seen only a few times. V is TRBV5-1 and J is TRBJ2-5, with D perhaps TRBD2 (5 bases). Germline V gene data show CDR1 as SGHRS and CDR2 as YFSETQ. The CDR3 is made up of 16 amino acids. V shed 2 bases and J shed 6 bases, with 20 bases lying between them. The CDR3 DNA follows: TGCGCCAGCAGCTTTTCGGCGGGCCCCTTAAGAAAGACCCAGTACTTC. Protein: CASSFSAGPLRKTQYF.

V gene TRBV4-2 combines with J gene TRBJ2-2; 10 nucleotides line up with TRBD2. The germline CDR1 and CDR2 sequences are LGHNA and YNFKEQ. The CDR3 consists of 15 residues. V trimming: 4 bases; J trimming: 4 bases; junction bases outside the gene matches: 3. The DNA for the CDR3 is TGTGCCAGCAGCCCGGGACTAGCGAGCACCGGGGAGCTGTTTTTT. This sequence encodes CASSPGLASTGELFF.

The sample holds a few counts of this clonotype. The genes are TRBV5-1 and TRBJ2-3; maybe TRBD1 (5 bases). CDR3 size: 14 residues. V was clipped by 1 base and J by 5 bases, with 11 bases between them. The germline gives CDR1 SGHRS, CDR2 YFSETQ. The CDR3 DNA is TGCGCCAGCAGCTTGATTGGGGCCCAAGATACGCAGTATTTT. Its protein is CASSLIGAQDTQYF.

This clonotype has a handful of counts. The genes are TRBV6-6 and TRBJ1-5, with TRBD1 as a possible D gene (6 bases). The germline V gene has CDR1 MNHNY and CDR2 SVGAGI (reference sequence). This CDR3 has 15 amino acids. Trimming removed 5 bases at V and 3 bases at J, with 14 bases between. The DNA for the CDR3 is TGTGCCAGCAGTAAAGGACCAGGGGTCAATCAGCCCCAGCATTTT. Translated: CASSKGPGVNQPQHF.

This clonotype was counted only a few times. The junction shows a germline mismatch at one end, possibly a read error. V is TRBV19 and J is TRBJ2-2, with no clear D. Germline CDR1 LNHDA, CDR2 SQIVND (reference sequence). The CDR3 runs to 14 residues. CDR3 loop: CASSIEGNAGELFF. As DNA, the CDR3 is TGTGCCAGTAGTATAGAGGGGAACGCCGGGGAGCTGTTTTTT.

Ten or more counts support this clonotype. The CDR3 DNA is TGTGCCAGCAGCTTAAACAGGGTTACTTCACCCCTCCACTTT. Translated: CASSLNRVTSPLHF. The chain carries TRBV7-2 and TRBJ1-6, with D maybe TRBD1 (6 bases). Germline CDR1 SGHTA, CDR2 FQGNSA. V lost 2 bases, J lost 9 bases, and 11 bases lay in between. The CDR3 loop spans 14 amino acids.

The table lists this clonotype with a few counts. This rearrangement joins TRBV6-8 to TRBJ1-2, with 8 bases aligning to TRBD1. The CDR3 has 15 residues. The trim removed 7 bases at V and 12 bases at J, leaving 19 bases unmatched. Looked up from germline, CDR1 is MNHGY and CDR2 is SAAAGT. For the CDR3, the DNA is TGTGCCAGCATCCCCAAGGGGGCAGGGGGCAATGAGGACACCTTC. It translates to CASIPKGAGGNEDTF.

V is TRBV28 and J is TRBJ2-7; TRBD2 matches 8 bases. The CDR3 runs 15 residues. CDR1 is MDHEN, CDR2 SYDVKM, per germline. V shed 7 bases, J shed 0 bases, and the junction held 8 bases outside the gene matches. CDR3 in DNA: TGTGCCAGCACCCCGGGAGGGGGAAGCTCCTACGAGCAGTACGTC. Its protein product is CASTPGGGSSYEQYV.

The table lists this clonotype with many counts. This chain uses TRBV20-1 with TRBJ2-3; TRBD2 matches 7 bases. This CDR3 has 13 amino acids. Unmatched junction bases numbered 4, after V lost 5 bases and J lost 2 bases. Germline V gene lookup returns CDR1 DFQATT and CDR2 SNEGSKA (reference sequence). The CDR3 loop is CSAPGLNTDTQYF. The CDR3 coding sequence is TGCAGTGCTCCGGGACTAAACACAGATACGCAGTATTTT.

This clonotype appeared a few times. The rearrangement joins TRBV7-9 to TRBJ1-2, with D unresolved. With 7 bases removed from V and 5 bases from J, the gap between germline ends came to 14 bases. Per the germline V gene, CDR1 is SEHNR and CDR2 is FQNEAQ (reference sequence). The CDR3 contains 13 residues. CDR3 nucleotide sequence: TGTGCCAGCACCCCCGGCGAGTGGTATGGCTACACCTTC. Translated: CASTPGEWYGYTF.

There are a few counts of this clonotype. V and J are TRBV24-1 and TRBJ2-5; unclear D gene. Germline-derived CDR1 and CDR2 are KGHDR and SFDVKD. V lost 3 bases and J lost 0, with 16 bases in between. The CDR3 spans 17 residues. The CDR3 loop is CATSDGSSGSYQETQYF. CDR3 sequence (DNA): TGTGCCACCAGTGATGGCTCTTCAGGATCGTACCAAGAGACCCAGTACTTC.

The chain joins TRBV6-6 to TRBJ1-2, with D perhaps matching TRBD1 (5 bases). In germline, CDR1 is MNHNY, CDR2 SVGAGI (reference sequence). The CDR3 totals 12 residues. V was pared by 5 bases and J by 9 bases, with 13 bases between. In DNA, the CDR3 is TGTGCCAGCAGTCTGCCGGGGGAGAGCTACACCTTC. Its protein is CASSLPGESYTF.

V usage is TRBV2 and J usage is TRBJ2-3; TRBD2 agrees at 7 bases. Germline CDR1 reads SNHLY; CDR2 reads FYNNEI. This CDR3 has 13 amino acids. The junction had 6 bases not matched to a gene; V was cut back by 8 bases and J by 4 bases. The CDR3 spells CASGPGLSDTQYF. DNA for the CDR3: TGTGCCAGCGGGCCGGGACTATCAGATACGCAGTATTTT.

This chain uses TRBV14 with TRBJ2-5; possible D gene TRBD1, 5 bases. The CDR3 spans 15 residues. Trimming took 1 base from V and 1 from J, leaving 10 bases between them. The germline CDR1 and CDR2 sequences are SGHDN and FVKESK. Written as DNA, the CDR3 is TGTGCCAGCAGCCAAGCGGTGGGGCTCCAAGAGACCCAGTACTTC. Protein: CASSQAVGLQETQYF.

This sequence joins TRBV7-6 and TRBJ1-1; TRBD1 agrees at 7 bases. The CDR3 length is 16 residues. V dropped 5 bases and J dropped 4; count of bases not matched to a gene: 13. Germline V lookup: CDR1 SGHVS, CDR2 FNYEAQ. CDR3 in DNA: TGTGCCAGCAGCCCTAGACAGGGTAGGAGTGTCACTGAAGCTTTCTTT. It yields the protein CASSPRQGRSVTEAFF.

This clonotype was counted a few times. J is TRBJ2-2 and V is TRBV7-6, with 8 bases aligning to TRBD1. This CDR3 comprises 16 residues. J was trimmed by 1 base and V by 3 bases; bases with no gene match: 4. Germline V gene lookup returns CDR1 SGHVS and CDR2 FNYEAQ. The CDR3 nucleotides read TGTGCCAGCAGCTTGACAGGACAGGGGAACACCGGGGAGCTGTTTTTT. Its translation: CASSLTGQGNTGELFF.